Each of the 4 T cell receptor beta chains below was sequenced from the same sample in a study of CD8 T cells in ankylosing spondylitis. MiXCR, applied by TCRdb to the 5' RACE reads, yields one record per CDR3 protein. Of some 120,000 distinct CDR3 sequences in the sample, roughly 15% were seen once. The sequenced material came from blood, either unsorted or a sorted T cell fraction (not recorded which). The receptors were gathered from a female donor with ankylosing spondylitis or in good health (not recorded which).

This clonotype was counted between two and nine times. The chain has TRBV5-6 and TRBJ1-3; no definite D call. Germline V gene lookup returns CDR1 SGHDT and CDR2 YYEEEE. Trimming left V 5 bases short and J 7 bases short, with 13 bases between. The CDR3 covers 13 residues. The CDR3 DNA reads TGTGCCAGCAGGATGGATCTGGGGAACACCATATATTTT. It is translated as CASRMDLGNTIYF.

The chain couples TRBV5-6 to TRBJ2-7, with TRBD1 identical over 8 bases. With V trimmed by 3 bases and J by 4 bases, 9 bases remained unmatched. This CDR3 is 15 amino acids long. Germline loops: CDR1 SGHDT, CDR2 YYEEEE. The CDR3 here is CASSSGQGPVYEQYF. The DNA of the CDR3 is TGTGCCAGCAGCTCAGGACAGGGCCCCGTTTACGAGCAGTACTTC.

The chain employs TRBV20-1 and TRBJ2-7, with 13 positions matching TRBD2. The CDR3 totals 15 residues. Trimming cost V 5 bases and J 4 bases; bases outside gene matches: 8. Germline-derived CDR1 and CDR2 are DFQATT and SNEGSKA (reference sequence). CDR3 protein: CSALRTSGSGYEQYF. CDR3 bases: TGCAGTGCTCTTCGGACTAGCGGGAGTGGTTACGAGCAGTACTTC.

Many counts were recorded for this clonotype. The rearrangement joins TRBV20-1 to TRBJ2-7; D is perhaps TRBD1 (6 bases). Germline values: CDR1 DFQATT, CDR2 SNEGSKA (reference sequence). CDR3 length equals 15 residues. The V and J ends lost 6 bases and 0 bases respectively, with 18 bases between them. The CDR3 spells CSAAEQGPVSYEQYF. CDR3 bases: TGCAGTGCCGCCGAACAGGGCCCGGTCTCCTACGAGCAGTACTTC.